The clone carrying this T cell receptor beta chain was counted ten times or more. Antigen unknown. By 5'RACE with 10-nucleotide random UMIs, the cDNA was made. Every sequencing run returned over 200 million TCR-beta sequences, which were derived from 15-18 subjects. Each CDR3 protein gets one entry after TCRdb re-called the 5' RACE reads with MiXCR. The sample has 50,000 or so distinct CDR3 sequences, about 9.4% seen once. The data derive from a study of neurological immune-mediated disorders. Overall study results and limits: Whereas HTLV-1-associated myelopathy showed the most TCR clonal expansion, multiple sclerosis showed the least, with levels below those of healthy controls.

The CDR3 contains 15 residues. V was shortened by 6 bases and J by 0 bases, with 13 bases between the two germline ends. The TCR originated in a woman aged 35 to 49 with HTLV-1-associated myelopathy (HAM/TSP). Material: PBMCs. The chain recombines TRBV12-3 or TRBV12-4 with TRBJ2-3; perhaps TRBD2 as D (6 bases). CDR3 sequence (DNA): TGTGCCAGCAGCTCAGGGAGGACTAGCACAGATACGCAGTATTTT. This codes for CASSSGRTSTDTQYF.